This T cell receptor (beta chain) was identified during a study of kidney transplant recipient with SARS-CoV-2 infection. TCRdb re-called the reads with MiXCR, one entry per CDR3 protein. The sample shows about 250,000 distinct CDR3 sequences, 25% to 35% of them seen only once. Germline V gene lookup returns CDR1 SQVTM and CDR2 ANQGSEA. This CDR3 contains 14 residues. J gave up 2 bases and V 6 bases, and 7 bases lay outside the gene matches. The chain links TRBV29-1 to TRBJ2-3; 8 nucleotides line up with TRBD2. Specimen: a blood sample, collected at baseline and on day 111 from a kidney transplant recipient. The clonotype comes from a male patient aged 25-45 years who had COVID-19 and was a kidney transplant recipient. Some T cells may be supplied by the graft donor. CDR3 DNA sequence: TGCAGCGTCCGGGAGGGTGGAAACACAGATACGCAGTATTTT. Protein product: CSVREGGNTDTQYF.